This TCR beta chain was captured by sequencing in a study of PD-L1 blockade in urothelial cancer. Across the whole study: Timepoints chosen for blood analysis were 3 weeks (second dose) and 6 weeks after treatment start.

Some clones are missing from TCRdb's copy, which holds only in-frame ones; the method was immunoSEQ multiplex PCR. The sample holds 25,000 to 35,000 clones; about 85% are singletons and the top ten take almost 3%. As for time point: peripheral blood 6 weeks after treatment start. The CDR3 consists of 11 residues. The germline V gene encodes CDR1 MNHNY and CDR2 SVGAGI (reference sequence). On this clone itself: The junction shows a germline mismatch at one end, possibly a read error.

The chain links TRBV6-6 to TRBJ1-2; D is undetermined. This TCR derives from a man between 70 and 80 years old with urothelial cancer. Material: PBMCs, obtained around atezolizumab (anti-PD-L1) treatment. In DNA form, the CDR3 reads TGTGCCAGCAGTTACTCCGGGATACGAAGTTTC. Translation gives CASSYSGIRSF.